Listed below are T cell receptor beta chains from one sample, sequenced in a study of cytomegalovirus exposure and HLA in healthy donors. The data were produced by immunoSEQ multiplex PCR, yet TCRdb's version contains in-frame clones alone and is incomplete. The table has some 130,000 clones, 65% to 90% seen once. The specimen was PBMCs. The receptors were gathered from a girl aged 2 to 9 in good health and CMV-seronegative. Both conserved end residues are part of each CDR3. Each record gives: D gene, clone size, J gene, V gene, CDR3 protein, CDR3 DNA. D genes are given only for firm matches. Size tells how often a clone was seen (once, few, many) or the class of an expanded clone, and some rows leave it out.

>NA|NA|TRBJ2-5|TRBV9
CASSVVSGVQETQYF
TGTGCCAGCAGCGTAGTGTCAGGGGTTCAAGAGACCCAGTACTTC
>TRBD1|NA|TRBJ1-2|TRBV6-5
CASSSESGGRGYTF
TGTGCCAGCAGTTCAGAGTCAGGGGGTAGAGGCTACACCTTC
>TRBD2|NA|TRBJ2-5|TRBV5-1
CASSLKSGTSGEYQETQYF
TGCGCCAGCAGCTTGAAGTCTGGGACTAGCGGGGAGTACCAAGAGACCCAGTACTTC
>NA|NA|TRBJ2-3|TRBV19
CASSKGRDTDTQYF
TGTGCCAGTAGTAAGGGGCGGGACACAGATACGCAGTATTTT
>TRBD1|NA|TRBJ2-1|TRBV15
CATSRGSRGPYNEQFF
TGTGCCACCAGCAGAGGGAGCAGGGGGCCTTACAATGAGCAGTTCTTC
>TRBD1|few|TRBJ1-2|TRBV2
CATSRDSYGYTF
TGTGCCACCAGCCGGGACAGCTATGGCTACACCTTC
>NA|NA|TRBJ2-2|TRBV7-2
CASSLVRAENTGELFF
TGTGCCAGCAGCTTAGTGCGAGCGGAGAACACCGGGGAGCTGTTTTTT
>TRBD1|NA|TRBJ1-1|TRBV4-1
CASSHPLRGQGPVNTEAFF
TGCGCCAGCAGCCACCCTCTGAGGGGACAGGGGCCTGTGAACACTGAAGCTTTCTTT
>TRBD2|NA|TRBJ2-3|TRBV6-5
CASSYELAVSTDTQYF
TGTGCCAGCAGTTACGAACTAGCGGTCAGCACAGATACGCAGTATTTT
>NA|once|TRBJ1-3|TRBV30
CAWSSTELSLVNTIYF
TGTGCCTGGAGTAGTACGGAGCTTTCTCTAGTAAACACCATATATTTT
>NA|few|TRBJ1-1|TRBV2
CASQVEMNTEAFF
TGTGCCAGCCAGGTGGAAATGAACACTGAAGCTTTCTTT
>NA|NA|TRBJ1-1|TRBV30
CAWTIGMNTEAFF
TGTGCCTGGACTATCGGGATGAACACTGAAGCTTTCTTT
>NA|medium-sized|TRBJ1-1|TRBV4-1
CASSLPGTEAFF
TGCGCCAGCAGCCTTCCGGGAACTGAAGCTTTCTTT
>NA|NA|TRBJ2-2|TRBV4-3
CASSQDERGGNTGELFF
TGCGCCAGCAGCCAAGATGAGAGGGGGGGTAACACCGGGGAGCTGTTTTTT
>TRBD1|NA|TRBJ2-7|TRBV4-3
CASSQDAGQGFLEQYF
TGCGCCAGCAGCCAAGATGCAGGACAGGGATTCCTCGAGCAGTACTTC
>NA|NA|TRBJ2-7|TRBV2
CASTNPTDPSYEQYF
TGTGCCAGCACCAATCCGACAGATCCATCCTACGAGCAGTACTTC
>NA|NA|TRBJ1-2|TRBV6-1
CASSESLEGRGYTF
TGTGCCAGCAGTGAATCTTTGGAGGGTAGGGGCTACACCTTC
>NA|NA|TRBJ2-5|TRBV7-2
CASSLALQGRGTQYF
TGTGCCAGCAGCTTAGCGCTACAGGGTCGTGGGACCCAGTACTTC
>NA|few|TRBJ1-1|TRBV4-1
CASSQVQGGWTEAFF
TGCGCCAGCAGCCAAGTCCAGGGAGGATGGACTGAAGCTTTCTTT
>TRBD1|NA|TRBJ2-5|TRBV7-9
CASSQRDRGQETQYF
TGTGCCAGCAGCCAGCGGGACAGGGGTCAAGAGACCCAGTACTTC
>TRBD1|NA|TRBJ2-1|TRBV15
CATSRLTGGYNEQFF
TGTGCCACCAGCAGACTCACAGGGGGCTACAATGAGCAGTTCTTC
>NA|NA|TRBJ2-1|TRBV6-4
CASSRDKADYNEQFF
TGTGCCAGCAGTCGGGACAAGGCGGACTACAATGAGCAGTTCTTC
>NA|NA|TRBJ1-5|TRBV10-3
CASGEYEPQHF
TGTGCCTCGGGGGAGTACGAGCCCCAGCATTTT
>NA|NA|TRBJ1-1|TRBV7-9
CASSLGFRTANTEAFF
TGTGCCAGCAGCTTGGGGTTCAGGACAGCGAACACTGAAGCTTTCTTT
>TRBD2|NA|TRBJ2-1|TRBV5-4
CASSLEPTSGNEQFF
TGTGCCAGCAGCTTGGAACCCACTAGCGGCAATGAGCAGTTCTTC
>TRBD2|NA|TRBJ2-2|TRBV7-3
CASSALAGSTGELFF
TGTGCCAGCAGCGCCCTAGCGGGGAGCACCGGGGAGCTGTTTTTT
>NA|NA|TRBJ1-5|TRBV7-2
CASSLEMAQPQHF
TGTGCCAGCAGCTTAGAGATGGCTCAGCCCCAGCATTTT
>TRBD2|once|TRBJ2-3|TRBV5-1
CASSSLAGGLEDTQYF
TGCGCCAGCAGCTCTCTAGCGGGGGGGCTTGAAGATACGCAGTATTTT
>NA|once|TRBJ2-3|TRBV6-4
CASSGGRDTDTQYF
TGTGCCAGCAGTGGGGGGCGAGACACAGATACGCAGTATTTT
>NA|NA|TRBJ1-3|TRBV6-1
CASSEGAAGNTIYF
TGTGCCAGCAGTGAAGGGGCAGCCGGAAACACCATATATTTT
>NA|NA|TRBJ1-5|TRBV7-2
CASSFNTGSEPQHF
TGTGCCAGCAGCTTCAACACAGGGTCGGAGCCCCAGCATTTT
>NA|NA|TRBJ1-3|TRBV28
CASSNAGTIGNTIYF
TGTGCCAGCAGTAACGCCGGGACAATTGGAAACACCATATATTTT
>NA|NA|TRBJ1-6|TRBV10-2
CASRLSGGDTPLHF
TGCGCCAGCAGGCTTTCGGGGGGCGATACACCCCTCCACTTT
>NA|NA|TRBJ2-7|TRBV6-6
CASSPTGYEQYF
TGTGCCAGCAGTCCGACGGGTTACGAGCAGTACTTC
>TRBD1|NA|TRBJ2-7|TRBV6-4
CASSANGDSYEQYF
TGTGCCAGCAGTGCCAACGGGGACAGCTACGAGCAGTACTTC
>TRBD2|NA|TRBJ2-3|TRBV10-3
CAISGKTSGSATDTQYF
TGTGCCATCAGTGGGAAGACTAGCGGGAGCGCTACAGATACGCAGTATTTT
>TRBD2|NA|TRBJ2-3|TRBV5-1
CASSLVGTSGASTDTQYF
TGCGCCAGCAGCTTGGTTGGGACTAGCGGAGCTAGCACAGATACGCAGTATTTT
>NA|NA|TRBJ1-5|TRBV18
CASSPQGGNQPQHF
TGTGCCAGCTCACCCCAGGGAGGTAATCAGCCCCAGCATTTT
>NA|few|TRBJ1-1|TRBV5-8
CASSLRGTEAFF
TGTGCCAGCAGCTTGCGGGGAACTGAAGCTTTCTTT
>TRBD1|once|TRBJ2-7|TRBV28
CASSLWGRGQSRYEQYF
TGTGCCAGCAGTTTATGGGGCAGGGGGCAATCTCGCTACGAGCAGTACTTC
>TRBD2|NA|TRBJ2-1|TRBV6-1
CASSETSGDYNEQFF
TGTGCCAGCAGTGAAACTAGCGGGGACTACAATGAGCAGTTCTTC
>TRBD1|NA|TRBJ2-1|TRBV29-1
CSVQDRVLYNEQFF
TGCAGCGTTCAGGACAGGGTGCTCTACAATGAGCAGTTCTTC
>TRBD2|few|TRBJ2-1|TRBV7-3
CASSSPTGLAFSDEQFF
TGTGCCAGCAGCTCGCCGACGGGACTAGCGTTCTCCGATGAGCAGTTCTTC
>NA|NA|TRBJ1-4|TRBV19
CASSISSNGVSHEKLFF
TGTGCCAGTAGTATCTCTTCAAACGGTGTCTCCCATGAAAAACTGTTTTTT
>NA|NA|TRBJ2-2|TRBV7-8
CASGQLTGYGELFF
TGTGCCAGCGGTCAATTGACGGGGTACGGGGAGCTGTTTTTT
>TRBD2|NA|TRBJ2-7|TRBV4-2
CASSRSVPGTSGGAIYEQYF
TGTGCCAGCAGCCGATCAGTACCCGGGACTAGCGGGGGGGCGATTTACGAGCAGTACTTC
>NA|few|TRBJ1-5|TRBV6-6
CASSWDKNQPQHF
TGTGCCAGCAGTTGGGACAAAAATCAGCCCCAGCATTTT